The 9 T cell receptor beta chains below were found in one sample sequenced in a study of cytomegalovirus exposure and HLA in healthy donors. PCR was performed using 60 Vbeta and 13 Jbeta primers. The assay was immunoSEQ multiplex PCR, and TCRdb's table has in-frame clones only and misses some. This sample's clone table lists approximately 170,000 clones. Sequences were obtained from PBMCs. These receptors originate from a woman aged 18-35 years in good health and CMV-seropositive.

J is TRBJ1-2 and V is TRBV5-1, with D tentatively TRBD1 (6 bases). Per germline, CDR1 SGHRS and CDR2 YFSETQ. Trimming shortened V by 1 base and J by 6 bases, and 13 bases separated the two germline ends. The CDR3 has 14 residues. The CDR3 loop reads CASSLNTGSHGYTF. The CDR3 DNA reads as TGCGCCAGCAGCTTGAATACAGGGAGCCATGGCTACACCTTC.

The rearrangement joins TRBV27 to TRBJ1-4; the D is unclear. Trimming shortened V by 7 bases and J by 8 bases, and 20 bases separated the two germline ends. The CDR3 is 15 residues long. Germline CDR1 reads MNHEY; CDR2 reads SMNVEV (reference sequence). In DNA form, the CDR3 reads TGTGCCAGCACCAGCGCGTCGGGAGGGAGGGAAAAACTGTTTTTT. Translating gives CASTSASGGREKLFF.

This rearrangement joins TRBV30 to TRBJ1-1, with a weak D call TRBD1 (5 bases). V shed 0 bases and J shed 4 bases, with 6 bases lying between them. The CDR3 loop spans 12 amino acids. CDR1 and CDR2 from the germline V gene are GTSNPN and SVGIG (reference sequence). In nucleotides, the CDR3 is TGTGCCTGGAGTGTACAGGTCACTGAAGCTTTCTTT. Protein: CAWSVQVTEAFF.

This chain connects TRBV4-2 to TRBJ2-3; 7 bases fit TRBD2. Germline assignment: CDR1 LGHNA and CDR2 YNFKEQ. J gave up 5 bases and V 0 bases, and 5 bases lay outside the gene matches. The CDR3 is 15 residues long. The CDR3 spells CASSQDPGGEDTQYF. The CDR3 coding sequence is TGTGCCAGCAGCCAAGATCCGGGGGGTGAAGATACGCAGTATTTT.

V gene TRBV5-5 combines with J gene TRBJ2-7; D is uncertain. V lost 5 bases and J lost 3, with 12 bases in between. Per germline, CDR1 SGHKS and CDR2 YYEKEE (reference sequence). CDR3 length: 13 amino acids. The CDR3 loop is CASSYPYDYEQYF. CDR3 nucleotide sequence: TGTGCCAGCAGTTACCCCTACGACTACGAGCAGTACTTC.

The genes are TRBV10-2 and TRBJ2-7; D may be TRBD2 (5 bases). CDR1 is WSHSY and CDR2 is SAAADI in the germline V gene. The germline V and J ends were trimmed by 3 bases and 4 bases, with 16 bases remaining between them. The CDR3 is made up of 15 amino acids. The CDR3, as DNA: TGCGCCAGCAGTGAAATCGGGGATATTGGGTACGAGCAGTACTTC. This codes for CASSEIGDIGYEQYF.

The chain is built from TRBV5-8 and TRBJ1-1, with D possibly TRBD1 on 5 matching bases. Germline V gene lookup returns CDR1 SGHTS and CDR2 YDEGEE. V was clipped by 2 bases and J by 1 base, with 6 bases between them. CDR3 length equals 13 residues. CDR3 sequence: CASSFTGNTEAFF. Here the CDR3 DNA reads TGTGCCAGCAGCTTCACAGGGAACACTGAAGCTTTCTTT.

This chain connects TRBV25-1 to TRBJ2-1; tentative D call: TRBD1 (6 bases). Trimming removed 11 bases from V and 0 bases from J, with 11 bases in between. CDR3 length: 13 residues. Germline CDR1 and CDR2: MGHDK and SYGVNS. Here the CDR3 reads CASRGSSYNEQFF. In DNA, the CDR3 is TGTGCCTCAAGGGGGAGCTCCTACAATGAGCAGTTCTTC.

The chain employs TRBV5-1 and TRBJ2-7; D gene uncertain. The germline CDR1 and CDR2 sequences are SGHRS and YFSETQ. This CDR3 has 12 amino acids. Between the trimmed V and J ends, which lost 1 base and 6 bases, there was a span of 8 bases. The CDR3 reads CASSLTLSEQYF. In nucleotides, the CDR3 is TGCGCCAGCAGCTTGACCCTTAGCGAGCAGTACTTC.